This TCR beta chain was identified in a study of regulatory T cells in long-lasting Graves disease. Trimming at V came to 5 bases and at J to 8 bases, leaving 11 bases not matched to a gene. The CDR3 consists of 15 residues. Germline loops: CDR1 SGHTA, CDR2 FQGTGA. CDR3 regions were amplified by Arm-PCR using iRepertoire HTBI primers to build TCR beta libraries. TCRdb re-called the multiplex PCR reads with MiXCR, one entry per CDR3 protein. The data show 350,000 to 450,000 distinct CDR3 sequences, about 15% seen once. This clonotype was recorded at least ten times. Time point noted: newly diagnosed GD, antithyroid drugs for less than 3 months. The authors made the TCR library using RNA they extracted from PBMCs. American Thyroid Association guidelines were used to diagnose Graves' disease. The same sample was also studied in work on T cells in Graves' hyperthyroidism and ophthalmopathy.

The clonotype was recovered from a woman between 40 and 50 years old with Graves disease. The sample consisted of peripheral blood mononuclear cells (PBMCs), taken at new diagnosis, from a patient treated with antithyroid drugs. The rearrangement links TRBV7-3 to TRBJ2-1; 8 bases agree with TRBD2. CDR3 bases: TGTGCCAGCAGCCCCAGAGCGGGAGTACAATATGAGCAGTTCTTC. Its protein is CASSPRAGVQYEQFF.